This T cell receptor beta chain is drawn from a study of blood T cell repertoires in COVID-19. Clones were sequenced by immunoSEQ multiplex PCR, and TCRdb holds only the in-frame ones, with some missing. The top ten hold around 2.7% of the sample, which has a few hundred thousand clones, 70% to 90% seen once. CDR1 is SNHLY, CDR2 FYNNEI, per germline. The CDR3 consists of 12 residues. The table lists this clone with a few counts. This TCR came from a man aged 55 to 70 with acute or convalescent COVID-19. The chain links TRBV2 to TRBJ2-7, with TRBD1 matching over 7 bases. The material sequenced was peripheral blood. The CDR3 sequence is CATGTEGYEQYF. In DNA form, the CDR3 reads TGTGCAACCGGGACAGAGGGCTACGAGCAGTACTTC.